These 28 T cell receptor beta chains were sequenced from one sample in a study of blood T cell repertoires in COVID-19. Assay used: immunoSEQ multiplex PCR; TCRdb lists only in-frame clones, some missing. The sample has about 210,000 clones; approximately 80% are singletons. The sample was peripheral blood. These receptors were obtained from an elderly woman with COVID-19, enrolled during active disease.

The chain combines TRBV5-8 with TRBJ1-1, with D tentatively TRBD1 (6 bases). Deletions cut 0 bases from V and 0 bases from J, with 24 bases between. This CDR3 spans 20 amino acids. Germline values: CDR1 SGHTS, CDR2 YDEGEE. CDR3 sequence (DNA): TGTGCCAGCAGCTTGGTCAGGGGCTTCGGCGCTTCGTATATGAACACTGAAGCTTTCTTT. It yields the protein CASSLVRGFGASYMNTEAFF.

This CDR3 is CASSIGPQSYEQYF. The CDR3 nucleotides read TGTGCCAGCAGTATCGGTCCACAGTCCTACGAGCAGTACTTC. This chain connects TRBV6-5 to TRBJ2-7; D remains unclear. Germline V lookup: CDR1 MNHEY, CDR2 SVGAGI. Trimming pared 5 bases from V and 1 base from J, leaving 12 bases between. The CDR3 spans 14 residues.

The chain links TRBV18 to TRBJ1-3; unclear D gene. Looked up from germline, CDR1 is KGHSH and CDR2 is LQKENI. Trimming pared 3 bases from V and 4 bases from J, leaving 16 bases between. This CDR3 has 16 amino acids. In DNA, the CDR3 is TGTGCCAGCTCACCCGGAGGGATCCGTGCGGGAAACACCATATATTTT. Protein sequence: CASSPGGIRAGNTIYF.

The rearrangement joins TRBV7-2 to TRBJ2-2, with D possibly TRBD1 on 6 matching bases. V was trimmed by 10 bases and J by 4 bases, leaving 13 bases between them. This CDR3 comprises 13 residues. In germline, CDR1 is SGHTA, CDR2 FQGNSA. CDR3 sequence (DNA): TGTGCCACAAACAGGGACGCCACCGGGGAGCTGTTTTTT. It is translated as CATNRDATGELFF.

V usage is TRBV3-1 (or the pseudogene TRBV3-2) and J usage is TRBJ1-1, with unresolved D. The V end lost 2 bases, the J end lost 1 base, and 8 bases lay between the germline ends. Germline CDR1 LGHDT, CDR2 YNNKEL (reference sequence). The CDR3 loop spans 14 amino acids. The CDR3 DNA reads TGTGCCAGCAGCCAACAGCGCGGGAACACTGAAGCTTTCTTT. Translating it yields CASSQQRGNTEAFF.

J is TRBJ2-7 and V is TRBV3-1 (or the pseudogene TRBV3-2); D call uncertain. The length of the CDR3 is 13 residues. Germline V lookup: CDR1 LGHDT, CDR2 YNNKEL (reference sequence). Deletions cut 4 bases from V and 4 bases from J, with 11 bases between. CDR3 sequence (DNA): TGTGCCAGCAGCCCCTACCCAAGATACGAGCAGTACTTC. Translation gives CASSPYPRYEQYF.

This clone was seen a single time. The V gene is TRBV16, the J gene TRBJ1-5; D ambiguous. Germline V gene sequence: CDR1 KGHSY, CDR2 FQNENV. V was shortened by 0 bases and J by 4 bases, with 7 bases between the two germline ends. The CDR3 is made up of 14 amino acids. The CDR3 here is CASSQSGGNQPQHF. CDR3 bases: TGTGCCAGCAGCCAATCCGGCGGTAATCAGCCCCAGCATTTT.

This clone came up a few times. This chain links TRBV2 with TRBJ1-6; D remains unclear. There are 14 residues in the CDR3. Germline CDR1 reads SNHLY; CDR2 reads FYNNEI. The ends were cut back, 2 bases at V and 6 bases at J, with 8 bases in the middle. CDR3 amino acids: CASSESRSNSPLHF. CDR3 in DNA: TGTGCCAGCAGTGAAAGCAGGTCTAATTCACCCCTCCACTTT.

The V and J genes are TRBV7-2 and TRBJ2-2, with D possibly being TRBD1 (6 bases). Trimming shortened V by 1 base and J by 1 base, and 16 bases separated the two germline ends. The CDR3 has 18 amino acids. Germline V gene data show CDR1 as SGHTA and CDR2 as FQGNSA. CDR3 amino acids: CASSLEGVRPLNTGELFF. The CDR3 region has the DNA TGTGCCAGCAGCTTAGAGGGGGTGAGGCCGTTGAACACCGGGGAGCTGTTTTTT.

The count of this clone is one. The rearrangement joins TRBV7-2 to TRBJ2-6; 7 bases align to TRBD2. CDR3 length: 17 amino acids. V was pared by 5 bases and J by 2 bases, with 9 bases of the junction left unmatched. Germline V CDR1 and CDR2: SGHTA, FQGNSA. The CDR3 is CASSPLFGGTGANVLTF. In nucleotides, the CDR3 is TGTGCCAGCAGCCCCCTCTTCGGGGGGACTGGGGCCAACGTCCTGACTTTC.

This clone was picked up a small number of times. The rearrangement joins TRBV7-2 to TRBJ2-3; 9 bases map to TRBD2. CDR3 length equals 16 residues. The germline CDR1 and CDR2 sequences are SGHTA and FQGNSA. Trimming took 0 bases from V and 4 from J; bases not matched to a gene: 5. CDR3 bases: TGTGCCAGCAGCTTAGCTTTAGCGGGGGCTGCAGATACGCAGTATTTT. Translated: CASSLALAGAADTQYF.

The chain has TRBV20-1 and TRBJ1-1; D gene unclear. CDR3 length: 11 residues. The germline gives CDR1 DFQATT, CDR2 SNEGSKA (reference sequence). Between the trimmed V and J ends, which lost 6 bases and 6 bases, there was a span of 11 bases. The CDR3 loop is CSAVRNSEAFF. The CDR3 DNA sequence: TGCAGTGCCGTCAGGAATTCTGAAGCTTTCTTT.

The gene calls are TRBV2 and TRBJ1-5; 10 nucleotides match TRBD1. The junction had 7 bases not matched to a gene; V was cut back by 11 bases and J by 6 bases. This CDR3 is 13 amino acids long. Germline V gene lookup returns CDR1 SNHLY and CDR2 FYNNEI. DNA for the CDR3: TGTGCCGCGGGACAGGGGTTTGGTCAGCCCCAGCATTTT. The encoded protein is CAAGQGFGQPQHF.

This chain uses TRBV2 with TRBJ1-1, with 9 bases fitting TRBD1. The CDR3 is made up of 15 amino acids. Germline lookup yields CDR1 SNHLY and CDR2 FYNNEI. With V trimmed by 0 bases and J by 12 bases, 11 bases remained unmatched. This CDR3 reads CASSEAPLTGGLTFF. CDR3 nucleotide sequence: TGTGCCAGCAGTGAAGCGCCCCTGACAGGGGGTTTAACTTTCTTT.

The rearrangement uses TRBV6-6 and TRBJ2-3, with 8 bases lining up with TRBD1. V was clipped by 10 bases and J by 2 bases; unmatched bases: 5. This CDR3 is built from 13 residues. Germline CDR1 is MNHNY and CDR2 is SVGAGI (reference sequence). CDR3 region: CAIRDRFTDTQYF. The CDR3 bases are TGTGCCATCAGGGACAGGTTCACAGATACGCAGTATTTT.

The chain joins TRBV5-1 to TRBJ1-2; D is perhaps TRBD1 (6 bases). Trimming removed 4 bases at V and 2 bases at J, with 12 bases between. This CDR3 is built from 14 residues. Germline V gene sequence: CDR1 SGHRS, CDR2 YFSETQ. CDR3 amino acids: CASSPIDRNYGYTF. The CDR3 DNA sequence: TGCGCCAGCAGCCCAATCGACAGGAACTATGGCTACACCTTC.

This CDR3 reads CASSQTGILNYGYTF. The CDR3 DNA is TGTGCCAGCAGCCAAACAGGGATCCTCAACTATGGCTACACCTTC. V and J are TRBV25-1 and TRBJ1-2; TRBD1 might be the D (6 bases). Trimming took off 6 bases at V and 2 bases at J, with 16 bases between the two ends. This CDR3 comprises 15 residues. Germline V CDR1 and CDR2: MGHDK, SYGVNS.

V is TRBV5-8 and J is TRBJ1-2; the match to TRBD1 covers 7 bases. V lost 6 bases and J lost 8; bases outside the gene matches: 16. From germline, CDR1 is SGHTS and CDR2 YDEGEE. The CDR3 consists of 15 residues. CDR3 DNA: TGTGCCAGCATCCTTCGGGGACAGCTCTATGGGGGCTACACCTTC. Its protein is CASILRGQLYGGYTF.

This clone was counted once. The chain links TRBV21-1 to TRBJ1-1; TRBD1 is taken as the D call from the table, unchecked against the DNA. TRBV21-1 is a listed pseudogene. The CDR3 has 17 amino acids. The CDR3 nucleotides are TGTGCCAGCAGCCCTACCAAGAGGGGACATAAGAGCACTGAAGCTTTCTTT. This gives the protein CASSPTKRGHKSTEAFF.

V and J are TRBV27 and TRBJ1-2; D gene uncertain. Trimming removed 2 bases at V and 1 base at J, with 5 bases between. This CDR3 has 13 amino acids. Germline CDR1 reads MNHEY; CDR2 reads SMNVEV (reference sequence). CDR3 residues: CASSLSDNYGYTF. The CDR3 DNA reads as TGTGCCAGCAGTTTAAGCGATAACTATGGCTACACCTTC.

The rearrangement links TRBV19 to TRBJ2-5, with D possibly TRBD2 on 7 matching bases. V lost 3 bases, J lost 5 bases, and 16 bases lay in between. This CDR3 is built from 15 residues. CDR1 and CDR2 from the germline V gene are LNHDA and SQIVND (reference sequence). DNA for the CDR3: TGTGCCAGTAGTATCCGTCGGGGGGCCACTGAGACCCAGTACTTC. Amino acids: CASSIRRGATETQYF.

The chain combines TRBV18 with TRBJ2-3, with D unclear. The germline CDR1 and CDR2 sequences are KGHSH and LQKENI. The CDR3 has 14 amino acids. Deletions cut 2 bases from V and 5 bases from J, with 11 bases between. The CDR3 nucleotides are TGTGCCAGCTCACCATCCCCCATCAAAGATACGCAGTATTTT. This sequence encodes CASSPSPIKDTQYF.

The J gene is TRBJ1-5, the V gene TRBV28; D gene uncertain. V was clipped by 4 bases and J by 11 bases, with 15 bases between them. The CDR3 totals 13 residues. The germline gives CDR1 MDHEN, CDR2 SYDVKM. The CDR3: CASSWGGRQAQHF. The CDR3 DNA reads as TGTGCCAGCAGTTGGGGAGGGAGGCAGGCCCAGCATTTT.

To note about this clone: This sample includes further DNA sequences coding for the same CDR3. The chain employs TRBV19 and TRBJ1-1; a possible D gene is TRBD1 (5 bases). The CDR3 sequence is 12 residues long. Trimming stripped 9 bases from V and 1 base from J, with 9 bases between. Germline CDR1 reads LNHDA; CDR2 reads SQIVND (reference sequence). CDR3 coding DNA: TGTGCCAGCAGCGACAGGAACACTGAAGCTTTCTTT. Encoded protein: CASSDRNTEAFF.

Here the CDR3 reads CASSKPYAGGNTQYF. DNA of the CDR3: TGTGCCAGCAGTAAACCCTATGCGGGGGGGAATACGCAGTATTTT. This chain connects TRBV6-6 to TRBJ2-3, with 9 bases lining up with TRBD2. With 5 bases clipped from V and 7 bases from J, the junction kept 10 bases outside the gene matches. This CDR3 contains 15 residues. CDR1 is MNHNY and CDR2 is SVGAGI in the germline V gene (reference sequence).

The CDR3 region is CASSLSSSYNEQFF. In nucleotides, the CDR3 is TGTGCCAGCAGCCTTAGTAGTTCCTACAATGAGCAGTTCTTC. The chain carries TRBV14 and TRBJ2-1; no reliable D call. Trimming removed 4 bases at V and 1 base at J, with 8 bases between. This CDR3 has 14 residues. CDR1 is SGHDN and CDR2 is FVKESK in the germline V gene.

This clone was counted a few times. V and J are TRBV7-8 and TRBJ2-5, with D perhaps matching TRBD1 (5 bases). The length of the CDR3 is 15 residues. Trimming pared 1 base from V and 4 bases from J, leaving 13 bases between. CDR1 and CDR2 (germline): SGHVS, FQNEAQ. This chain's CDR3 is CASSLGEVQGETQYF. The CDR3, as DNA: TGTGCCAGCAGCTTAGGAGAGGTCCAGGGAGAGACCCAGTACTTC.

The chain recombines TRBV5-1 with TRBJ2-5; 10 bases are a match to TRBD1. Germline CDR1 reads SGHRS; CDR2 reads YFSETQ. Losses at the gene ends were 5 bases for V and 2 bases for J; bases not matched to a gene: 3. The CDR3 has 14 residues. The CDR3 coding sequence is TGCGCCAGCAGTGGGGGACAGGGGCAAGAGACCCAGTACTTC. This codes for CASSGGQGQETQYF.